The clone carrying this TCR beta chain was seen just once. These data are taken from a study of blood T cell repertoires in COVID-19. Study overall: PBMCs, B-cell-depleted T cells, or T cells provided the cDNA or gDNA that made up the material.

The J segment lost 8 bases and the V segment lost 2 bases, leaving 5 bases of the junction unmatched. Germline V lookup: CDR1 SNHLY, CDR2 FYNNEI. The CDR3 has 14 amino acids. Sequencing was performed with immunoSEQ multiplex PCR; in TCRdb, only in-frame clones are kept and a portion is missing. The data contain some 190,000 clones, roughly 81% of them seen just once; the ten biggest clones take up about 5.1%. The chain couples TRBV2 to TRBJ2-1, with TRBD2 matching over 8 bases. Sequenced input: peripheral blood. The sequence was obtained from a woman in her seventies with active or convalescent COVID-19. This chain's CDR3 is CASSETGGPDEQFF. DNA for the CDR3: TGTGCCAGCAGTGAAACGGGAGGGCCTGATGAGCAGTTCTTC.